This T cell receptor beta chain was sequenced for a study of cytomegalovirus exposure and HLA in healthy donors. J was trimmed by 6 bases and V by 1 base; bases with no gene match: 3. CDR1 and CDR2 from the germline V gene are MDHEN and SYDVKM. The CDR3 loop spans 14 amino acids. Of note for this clone: What it binds is unknown.

Study-wide results and limits: The study designated fewer than 200 TCR beta chains cytomegalovirus-associated.

Profiled with immunoSEQ multiplex PCR; TCRdb holds only in-frame clones, not every one. The sample records 75,000 to 85,000 clones, approximately 91% being singletons. Sequencing was done on a sample of PBMCs. The TCR comes from a man aged 25 to 40 in good health and CMV-seronegative. The chain combines TRBV28 with TRBJ2-3; 8 nucleotides agree with TRBD1. The CDR3 DNA reads TGTGCCAGCAGTTTATTCCAGGGGGCGGATACGCAGTATTTT. Protein product: CASSLFQGADTQYF.